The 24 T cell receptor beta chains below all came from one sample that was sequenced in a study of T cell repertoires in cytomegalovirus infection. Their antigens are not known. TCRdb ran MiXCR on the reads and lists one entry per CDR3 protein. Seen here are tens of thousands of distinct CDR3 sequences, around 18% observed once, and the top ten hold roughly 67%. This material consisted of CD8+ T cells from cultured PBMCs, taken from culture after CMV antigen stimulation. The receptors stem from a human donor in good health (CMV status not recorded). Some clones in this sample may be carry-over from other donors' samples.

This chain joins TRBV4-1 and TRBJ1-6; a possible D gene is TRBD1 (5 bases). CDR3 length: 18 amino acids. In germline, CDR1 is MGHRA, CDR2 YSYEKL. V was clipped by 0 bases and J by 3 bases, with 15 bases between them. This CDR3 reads CASSQDRPAGGYNSPLHF. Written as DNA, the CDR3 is TGCGCCAGCAGCCAAGACCGACCTGCTGGGGGCTATAATTCACCCCTCCACTTT.

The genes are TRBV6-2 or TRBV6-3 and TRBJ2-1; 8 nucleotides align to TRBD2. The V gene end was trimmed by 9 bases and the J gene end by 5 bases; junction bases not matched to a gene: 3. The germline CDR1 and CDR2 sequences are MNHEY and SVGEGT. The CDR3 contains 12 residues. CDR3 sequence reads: CASLREDNEQFF. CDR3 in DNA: TGTGCCAGTTTGCGGGAGGACAATGAGCAGTTCTTC.

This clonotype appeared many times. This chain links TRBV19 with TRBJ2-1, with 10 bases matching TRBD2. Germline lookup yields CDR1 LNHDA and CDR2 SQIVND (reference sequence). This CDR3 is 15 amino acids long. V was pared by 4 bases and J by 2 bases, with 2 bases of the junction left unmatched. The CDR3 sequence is CASSTSGSPYNEQFF. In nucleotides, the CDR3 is TGTGCCAGTAGTACTAGCGGGAGCCCCTACAATGAGCAGTTCTTC.

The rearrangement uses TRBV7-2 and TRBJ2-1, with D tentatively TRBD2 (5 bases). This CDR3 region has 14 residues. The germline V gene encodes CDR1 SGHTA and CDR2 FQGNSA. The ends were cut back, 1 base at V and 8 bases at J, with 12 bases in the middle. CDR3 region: CASSLGTPGYEQFF. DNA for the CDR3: TGTGCCAGCAGCTTAGGGACTCCTGGCTATGAGCAGTTCTTC.

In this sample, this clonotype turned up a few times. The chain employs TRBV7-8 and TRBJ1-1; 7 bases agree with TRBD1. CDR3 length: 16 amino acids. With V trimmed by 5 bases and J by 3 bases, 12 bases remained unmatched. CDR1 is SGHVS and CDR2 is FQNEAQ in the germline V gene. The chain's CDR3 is CASSLETGEWYTEAFF. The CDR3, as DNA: TGTGCCAGCAGCCTAGAAACAGGGGAGTGGTACACTGAAGCTTTCTTT.

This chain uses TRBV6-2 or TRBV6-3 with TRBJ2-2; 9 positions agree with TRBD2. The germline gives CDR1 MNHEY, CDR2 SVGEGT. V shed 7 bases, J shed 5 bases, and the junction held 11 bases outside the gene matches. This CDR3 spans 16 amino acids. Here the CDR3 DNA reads TGTGCCAGCAAAACCGCAGCGGGAGGAGATACCGGGGAGCTGTTTTTT. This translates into CASKTAAGGDTGELFF.

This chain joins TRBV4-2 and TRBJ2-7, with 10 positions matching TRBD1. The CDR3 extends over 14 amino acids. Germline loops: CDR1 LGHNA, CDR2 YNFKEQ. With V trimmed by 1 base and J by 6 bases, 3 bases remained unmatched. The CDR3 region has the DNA TGTGCCAGCAGCCAAGTCAGGACAGGGGGCGAGCAGTACTTC. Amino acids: CASSQVRTGGEQYF.

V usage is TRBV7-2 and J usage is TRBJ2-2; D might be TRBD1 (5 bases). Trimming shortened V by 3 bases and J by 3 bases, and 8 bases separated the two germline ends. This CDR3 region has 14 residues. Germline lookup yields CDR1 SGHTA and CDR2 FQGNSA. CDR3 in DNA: TGTGCCAGCAGCTTGGGGCTGTACACCGGGGAGCTGTTTTTT. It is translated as CASSLGLYTGELFF.

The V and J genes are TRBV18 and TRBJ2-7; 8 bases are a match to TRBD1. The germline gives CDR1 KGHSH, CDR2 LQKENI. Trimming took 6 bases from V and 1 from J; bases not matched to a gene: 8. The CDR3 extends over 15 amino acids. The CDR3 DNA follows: TGTGCCAGCTCCCTGGGGACAGGAATGTCCTACGAGCAGTACTTC. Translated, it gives CASSLGTGMSYEQYF.

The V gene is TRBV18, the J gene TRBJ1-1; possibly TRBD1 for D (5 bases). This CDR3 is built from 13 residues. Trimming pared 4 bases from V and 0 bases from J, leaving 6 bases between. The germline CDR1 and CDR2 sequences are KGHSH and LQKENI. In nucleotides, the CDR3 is TGTGCCAGCTCACGGGGGATGAACACTGAAGCTTTCTTT. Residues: CASSRGMNTEAFF.

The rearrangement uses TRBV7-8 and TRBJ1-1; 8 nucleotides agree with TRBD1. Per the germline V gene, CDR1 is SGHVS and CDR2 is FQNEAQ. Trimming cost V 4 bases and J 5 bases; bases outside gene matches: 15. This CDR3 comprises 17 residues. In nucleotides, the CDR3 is TGTGCCAGCAGCTCACCACCCTCCACAGGGGGAGGGACTGAAGCTTTCTTT. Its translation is CASSSPPSTGGGTEAFF.

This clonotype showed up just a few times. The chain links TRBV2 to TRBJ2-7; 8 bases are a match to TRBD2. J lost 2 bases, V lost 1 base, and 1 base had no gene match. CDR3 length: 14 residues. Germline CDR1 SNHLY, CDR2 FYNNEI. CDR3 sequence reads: CASSEDSGAYEQYF. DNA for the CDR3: TGTGCCAGCAGTGAAGATAGCGGGGCCTACGAGCAGTACTTC.

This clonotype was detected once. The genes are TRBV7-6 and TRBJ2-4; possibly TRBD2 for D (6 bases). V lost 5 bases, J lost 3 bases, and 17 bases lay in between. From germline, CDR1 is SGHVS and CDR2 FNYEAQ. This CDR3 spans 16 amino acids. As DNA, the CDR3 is TGTGCCAGCAGCCCTAACGGGGGACCCGACAAAAACATTCAGTACTTC. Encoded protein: CASSPNGGPDKNIQYF.

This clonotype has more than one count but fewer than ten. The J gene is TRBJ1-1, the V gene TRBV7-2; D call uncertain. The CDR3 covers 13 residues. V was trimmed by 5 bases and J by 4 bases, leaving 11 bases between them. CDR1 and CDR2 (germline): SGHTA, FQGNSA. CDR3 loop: CASSGVWGTEAFF. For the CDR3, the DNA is TGTGCCAGCAGCGGTGTTTGGGGCACTGAAGCTTTCTTT. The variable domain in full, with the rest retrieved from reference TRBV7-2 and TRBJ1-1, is GAGVSQSPSNKVTEKGKDVELRCDPISGHTALYWYRQSLGQGLEFLIYFQGNSAPDKSGLPSDRFSAERTGGSVSTLTIQRTQQEDSAVYLCASSGVWGTEAFFGQGTRLTVV.

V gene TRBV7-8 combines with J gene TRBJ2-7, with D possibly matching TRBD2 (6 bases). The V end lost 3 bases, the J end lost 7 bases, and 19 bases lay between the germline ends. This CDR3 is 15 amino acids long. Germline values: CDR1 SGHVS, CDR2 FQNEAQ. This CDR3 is CASSFRRDDGGEQYF. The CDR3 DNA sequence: TGTGCCAGCAGCTTCCGCCGGGACGATGGGGGGGAGCAGTACTTC.

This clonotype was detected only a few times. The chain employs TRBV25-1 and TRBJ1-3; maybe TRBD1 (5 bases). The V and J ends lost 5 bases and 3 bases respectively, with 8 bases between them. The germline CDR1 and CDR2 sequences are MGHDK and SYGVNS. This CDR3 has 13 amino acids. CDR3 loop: CASSSGFGNTIYF. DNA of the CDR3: TGTGCCAGCAGTTCAGGGTTTGGAAACACCATATATTTT.

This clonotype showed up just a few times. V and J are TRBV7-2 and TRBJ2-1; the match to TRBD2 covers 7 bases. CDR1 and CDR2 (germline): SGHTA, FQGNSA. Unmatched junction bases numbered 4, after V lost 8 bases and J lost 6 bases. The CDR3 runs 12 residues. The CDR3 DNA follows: TGTGCCAGCTCCCGGACTAGCAATGAGCAGTTCTTC. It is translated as CASSRTSNEQFF.

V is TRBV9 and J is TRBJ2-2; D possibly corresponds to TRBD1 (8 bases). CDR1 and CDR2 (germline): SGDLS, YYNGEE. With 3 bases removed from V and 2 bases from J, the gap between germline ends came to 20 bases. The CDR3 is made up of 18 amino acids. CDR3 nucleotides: TGTGCCAGCAGCGATAGCACAGGGGGGGGTGAAAACACCGGGGAGCTGTTTTTT. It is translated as CASSDSTGGGENTGELFF. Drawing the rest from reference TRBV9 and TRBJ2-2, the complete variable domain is DSGVTQTPKHLITATGQRVTLRCSPRSGDLSVYWYQQSLDQGLQFLIQYYNGEERAKGNILERFSAQQFPDLHSELNLSSLELGDSALYFCASSDSTGGGENTGELFFGEGSRLTVL.

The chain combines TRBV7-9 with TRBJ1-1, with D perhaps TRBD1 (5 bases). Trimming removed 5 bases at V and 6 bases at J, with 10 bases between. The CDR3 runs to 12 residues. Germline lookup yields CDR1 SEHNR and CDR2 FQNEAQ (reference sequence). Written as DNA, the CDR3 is TGTGCCAGCAGCGCAGGGAGCGCTGAAGCTTTCTTT. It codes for CASSAGSAEAFF.

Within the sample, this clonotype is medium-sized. The CDR3 region has the DNA TGTGCCAGCAGCTTACTAGACGCGTCAGATACGCAGTATTTT. This codes for CASSLLDASDTQYF. The chain employs TRBV7-6 and TRBJ2-3; D gene ambiguous. The CDR3 loop spans 14 amino acids. CDR1 is SGHVS, CDR2 FNYEAQ, per germline. Trimming pared 2 bases from V and 4 bases from J, leaving 10 bases between.

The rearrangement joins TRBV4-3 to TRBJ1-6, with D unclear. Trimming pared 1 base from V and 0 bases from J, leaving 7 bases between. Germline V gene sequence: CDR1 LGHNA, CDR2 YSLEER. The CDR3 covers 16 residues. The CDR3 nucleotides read TGCGCCAGCAGCCAAGGCGGGAGCTCCTATAATTCACCCCTCCACTTT. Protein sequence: CASSQGGSSYNSPLHF.

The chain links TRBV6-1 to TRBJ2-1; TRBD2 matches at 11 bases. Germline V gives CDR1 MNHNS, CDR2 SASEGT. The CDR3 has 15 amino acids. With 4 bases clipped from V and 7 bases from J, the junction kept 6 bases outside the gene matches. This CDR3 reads CASSAIAGGPNEQFF. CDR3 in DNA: TGTGCCAGCAGTGCTATAGCGGGGGGGCCGAATGAGCAGTTCTTC.

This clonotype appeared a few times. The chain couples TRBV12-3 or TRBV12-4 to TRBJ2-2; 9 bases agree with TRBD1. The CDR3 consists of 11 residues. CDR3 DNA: TGTGCAGGGACAGGGTCCGGGGAGCTGTTTTTT. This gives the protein CAGTGSGELFF.

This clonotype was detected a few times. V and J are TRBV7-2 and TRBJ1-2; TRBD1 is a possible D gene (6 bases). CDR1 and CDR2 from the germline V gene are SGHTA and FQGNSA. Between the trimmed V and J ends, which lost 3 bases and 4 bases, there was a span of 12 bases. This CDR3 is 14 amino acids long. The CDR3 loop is CASSFEGGAYGYTF. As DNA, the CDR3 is TGTGCCAGCAGCTTTGAGGGGGGGGCCTATGGCTACACCTTC.